Following are 29 T cell receptor beta chains from one sample sequenced in a study of shared clonotypes between healthy human individuals. The table came from immunoSEQ multiplex PCR; TCRdb's copy has only in-frame clones and leaves some out. The table includes about 2.4 million clones, over 85% detected once. Sequenced: naive CD4+ T cells from PBMCs. Documented subset: CD45RA+ positively selected. These TCRs come from a man between 18 and 35 years old in good health. Some clones in this sample may be carry-over from other donors' samples.

J is TRBJ2-1 and V is TRBV7-2; 8 nucleotides line up with TRBD1. The CDR3 sequence is 18 residues long. The germline CDR1 and CDR2 sequences are SGHTA and FQGNSA. The ends lost 5 bases at V and 4 bases at J; junction bases unmatched: 16. Here the CDR3 DNA reads TGTGCCAGCAGCCGAAGCCGGACAGGGACGGGGTTATACAATGAGCAGTTCTTC. Translating gives CASSRSRTGTGLYNEQFF.

CDR3 sequence reads: CASSGQGASYEQYF. CDR3 coding DNA: TGTGCCAGCAGTGGACAGGGCGCGTCCTACGAGCAGTACTTC. This chain links TRBV6-5 with TRBJ2-7, with 8 bases aligning to TRBD1. The V gene's germline CDR1 is MNHEY and CDR2 SVGAGI. This CDR3 spans 14 amino acids. Trimming at V came to 5 bases and at J to 1 base, leaving 4 bases not matched to a gene.

The chain joins TRBV15 to TRBJ1-1, with D unclear. Trimming removed 0 bases from V and 0 bases from J, with 8 bases in between. This CDR3 comprises 15 residues. The germline V gene has CDR1 LNHNV and CDR2 YYDKDF (reference sequence). The CDR3 DNA sequence: TGTGCCACCAGCAGAGAGGGCAGTTTGAACACTGAAGCTTTCTTT. Protein sequence: CATSREGSLNTEAFF.

The gene calls are TRBV19 and TRBJ2-1; D is possibly TRBD1 or TRBD2 (6 bases each). CDR1 is LNHDA and CDR2 is SQIVND in the germline V gene (reference sequence). The CDR3 consists of 16 residues. Trimming removed 4 bases from V and 7 bases from J, with 20 bases in between. The CDR3 region is CASSSGGDTSRNEQFF. CDR3 nucleotides: TGTGCCAGTAGTAGTGGAGGGGACACCTCCAGGAATGAGCAGTTCTTC.

The chain is built from TRBV2 and TRBJ1-5; unclear D gene. The V and J ends lost 4 bases and 0 bases respectively, with 10 bases between them. The germline gives CDR1 SNHLY, CDR2 FYNNEI. The CDR3 runs to 15 residues. CDR3 sequence: CASSGRVNSNQPQHF. The CDR3 region has the DNA TGTGCCAGCAGTGGGAGGGTCAATAGCAATCAGCCCCAGCATTTT. Supplemented by reference TRBV2 and TRBJ1-5, the full variable domain reads EPEVTQTPSHQVTQMGQEVILRCVPISNHLYFYWYRQILGQKVEFLVSFYNNEISEKSEIFDDQFSVERPDGSNFTLKIRSTKLEDSAMYFCASSGRVNSNQPQHFGDGTRLSIL.

This chain uses TRBV6-5 with TRBJ2-2; 7 bases line up with TRBD1. V dropped 5 bases and J dropped 2; count of bases not matched to a gene: 2. Germline V gives CDR1 MNHEY, CDR2 SVGAGI. This CDR3 region has 14 residues. The CDR3 DNA follows: TGTGCCAGCAGTAGGGGGCTAAACACCGGGGAGCTGTTTTTT. It specifies CASSRGLNTGELFF.

V is TRBV7-9 and J is TRBJ1-1; 8 nucleotides align to TRBD1. Germline V gene sequence: CDR1 SEHNR, CDR2 FQNEAQ (reference sequence). The J segment lost 2 bases and the V segment lost 3 bases, leaving 5 bases of the junction unmatched. This CDR3 spans 15 amino acids. The CDR3 sequence is CASSFVTGDNTEAFF. CDR3 sequence (DNA): TGTGCCAGCAGCTTTGTGACAGGGGACAACACTGAAGCTTTCTTT.

The V and J genes are TRBV6-6 and TRBJ1-5; TRBD1 matches at 9 bases. Germline CDR1 MNHNY, CDR2 SVGAGI (reference sequence). This CDR3 contains 13 residues. J lost 7 bases, V lost 10 bases, and 8 bases had no gene match. In DNA form, the CDR3 reads TGTGCCACCTCACAGGGGGCTCGACAGCCCCAGCATTTT. Translating it yields CATSQGARQPQHF.

The V and J genes are TRBV19 and TRBJ2-2; D call uncertain. V was shortened by 6 bases and J by 5 bases, with 13 bases between the two germline ends. Germline V gene data show CDR1 as LNHDA and CDR2 as SQIVND (reference sequence). This CDR3 comprises 14 residues. In DNA form, the CDR3 reads TGTGCCAGTAGGTGGTGGGAAGGAACCGGGGAGCTGTTTTTT. This encodes CASRWWEGTGELFF.

This clone was recorded only once. This chain connects TRBV11-1 to TRBJ1-1; D remains ambiguous. CDR3 size: 14 residues. V lost 5 bases to trimming and J lost 1 base, with 11 bases between them. From germline, CDR1 is SGHAT and CDR2 FQDESV (reference sequence). The CDR3 spells CASSQDLQNTEAFF. Written as DNA, the CDR3 is TGTGCCAGCAGCCAAGACTTACAGAACACTGAAGCTTTCTTT.

The CDR3 is CASTPRWPSAGNEQFF. In DNA, the CDR3 is TGTGCCAGCACCCCCCGATGGCCATCTGCGGGCAATGAGCAGTTCTTC. This chain links TRBV6-6 with TRBJ2-1; D perhaps matches TRBD2 (5 bases). The CDR3 has 16 residues. Trimming pared 7 bases from V and 6 bases from J, leaving 22 bases between. Germline V gene sequence: CDR1 MNHNY, CDR2 SVGAGI (reference sequence).

The chain has TRBV29-1 and TRBJ2-1, with no clear D. The CDR3 totals 12 residues. Trimming took 5 bases from V and 10 from J, leaving 15 bases between them. Germline-derived CDR1 and CDR2 are SQVTM and ANQGSEA. The CDR3 sequence is CSVLPQGREQFF. In DNA, the CDR3 is TGCAGCGTTCTCCCCCAAGGGCGGGAGCAGTTCTTC.

With respect to this clone: Other nucleotide sequences from this sample produce the same CDR3. This chain connects TRBV10-3 to TRBJ1-1, with D tentatively TRBD1 (5 bases). Germline lookup yields CDR1 ENHRY and CDR2 SYGVKD. The V gene lost 3 bases and the J gene lost 8 bases, with 13 bases spanning the gap. The length of the CDR3 is 13 residues. The CDR3 loop is CAISEGGGSEAFF. DNA of the CDR3: TGTGCCATCAGTGAAGGTGGGGGTTCGGAAGCTTTCTTT.

V usage is TRBV4-1 and J usage is TRBJ1-3; TRBD1 is a possible D gene (5 bases). Trimming removed 0 bases from V and 7 bases from J, with 16 bases in between. CDR1 MGHRA and CDR2 YSYEKL come from the germline V gene. The CDR3 totals 16 residues. CDR3 loop: CASSQDRSQGTNTIYF. CDR3 bases: TGCGCCAGCAGCCAAGATCGGTCTCAGGGTACGAACACCATATATTTT.

As regards this clone: Additional DNA sequences in this sample encode the identical CDR3. V and J are TRBV11-3 and TRBJ2-5; D remains ambiguous. This CDR3 is 13 amino acids long. From germline, CDR1 is SGHNT and CDR2 YENEEA. The V end was cut by 1 base, the J end by 5 bases, with 8 bases between. CDR3 residues: CASSLGPLETQYF. The CDR3 DNA follows: TGTGCCAGCAGCTTAGGCCCTTTGGAGACCCAGTACTTC.

CDR3 sequence: CASSLGGRAETQYF. CDR3 in DNA: TGTGCCAGCAGCTTAGGCGGGAGGGCAGAGACCCAGTACTTC. The gene calls are TRBV7-3 and TRBJ2-5; 9 bases are shared with TRBD2. Germline V gene data show CDR1 as SGHTA and CDR2 as FQGTGA. V lost 2 bases, J lost 4 bases, and 2 bases stayed unmatched. This CDR3 is built from 14 residues. The full variable domain, its missing parts supplied by reference TRBV7-3 and TRBJ2-5, is GAGVSQTPSNKVTEKGKYVELRCDPISGHTALYWYRQSLGQGPEFLIYFQGTGAADDSGLPNDRFFAVRPEGSVSTLKIQRTERGDSAVYLCASSLGGRAETQYFGPGTRLLVL.

The genes are TRBV5-5 and TRBJ2-5, with TRBD1 as a possible D gene (6 bases). CDR1 is SGHKS and CDR2 is YYEKEE in the germline V gene (reference sequence). V lost 0 bases and J 5 bases, leaving 17 bases between the germline ends. The CDR3 runs to 16 residues. In DNA, the CDR3 is TGTGCCAGCAGCTTGGGCGGACCCGCTCAGGGGGAGACCCAGTACTTC. Translated: CASSLGGPAQGETQYF.

This chain connects TRBV28 to TRBJ2-5; the match to TRBD2 covers 9 bases. J was trimmed by 5 bases and V by 0 bases; bases with no gene match: 4. The length of the CDR3 is 15 residues. Looked up from germline, CDR1 is MDHEN and CDR2 is SYDVKM. The CDR3, as DNA: TGTGCCAGCAGTTTATGGGTTAGCGGGAGTGAGACCCAGTACTTC. Protein: CASSLWVSGSETQYF.

The chain joins TRBV7-2 to TRBJ2-1; D unresolved. Germline-derived CDR1 and CDR2 are SGHTA and FQGNSA. This CDR3 has 14 residues. Trimming removed 3 bases at V and 10 bases at J, with 16 bases between. CDR3 bases: TGTGCCAGCAGCTTGGGAAAGGCGTTTAGGGAGCAGTTCTTC. Protein sequence: CASSLGKAFREQFF.

The chain combines TRBV5-1 with TRBJ2-1; 10 bases fit TRBD2. This CDR3 is built from 15 residues. Looked up from germline, CDR1 is SGHRS and CDR2 is YFSETQ. The J segment lost 8 bases and the V segment lost 0 bases, leaving 5 bases of the junction unmatched. CDR3 sequence: CASSLAAGGPDEQFF. The CDR3 nucleotides are TGCGCCAGCAGCTTGGCAGCGGGAGGGCCGGATGAGCAGTTCTTC.

The chain uses TRBV18 and TRBJ1-3; no reliable D call. The V and J ends lost 2 bases and 0 bases respectively, with 14 bases between them. CDR3 length: 17 residues. CDR1 and CDR2 (germline): KGHSH, LQKENI. In nucleotides, the CDR3 is TGTGCCAGCTCACCATATGATCCAGGACTCTCTGGAAACACCATATATTTT. This gives the protein CASSPYDPGLSGNTIYF.

This chain joins TRBV28 and TRBJ2-7, with 9 bases fitting TRBD1. The J segment lost 3 bases and the V segment lost 6 bases, leaving 12 bases of the junction unmatched. The V gene's germline CDR1 is MDHEN and CDR2 SYDVKM. This CDR3 contains 16 residues. The CDR3 DNA follows: TGTGCCAGCAGCCCGACAGGGGGTTCGCCATACTACGAGCAGTACTTC. Translating it yields CASSPTGGSPYYEQYF.

The chain is built from TRBV6-5 and TRBJ2-7; 14 nucleotides agree with TRBD2. The CDR3 has 15 residues. The V gene end was trimmed by 5 bases and the J gene end by 6 bases; junction bases not matched to a gene: 6. Germline CDR1 MNHEY, CDR2 SVGAGI. The CDR3 protein is CASSQGLAGVSEQYF. The CDR3 DNA follows: TGTGCCAGCAGTCAGGGACTAGCGGGAGTTTCCGAGCAGTACTTC.

V usage is TRBV28 and J usage is TRBJ2-7, with D possibly matching TRBD1 (5 bases). V was cut by 2 bases and J by 0 bases, with 14 bases left in between. The CDR3 length is 16 residues. CDR1 and CDR2 from the germline V gene are MDHEN and SYDVKM. The CDR3 region has the DNA TGTGCCAGCAGTTTAGGTTCCAGGGCCTACTCCTACGAGCAGTACTTC. Its protein is CASSLGSRAYSYEQYF. Filled out from reference TRBV28 and TRBJ2-7, the complete variable domain reads DVKVTQSSRYLVKRTGEKVFLECVQDMDHENMFWYRQDPGLGLRLIYFSYDVKMKEKGDIPEGYSVSREKKERFSLILESASTNQTSMYLCASSLGSRAYSYEQYFGPGTRLTVT.

The chain recombines TRBV5-1 with TRBJ2-5; 9 nucleotides agree with TRBD1. The CDR3 totals 14 residues. The V gene end was trimmed by 9 bases and the J gene end by 2 bases; junction bases not matched to a gene: 8. Germline V CDR1 and CDR2: SGHRS, YFSETQ. The CDR3 bases are TGCGCCACAACCCTAGGGACAGGGCAAGAGACCCAGTACTTC. Translating it yields CATTLGTGQETQYF.

This clone came up many times. The J gene is TRBJ2-2, the V gene TRBV27; no clear D. Germline V gene sequence: CDR1 MNHEY, CDR2 SMNVEV (reference sequence). This CDR3 region has 20 residues. V gave up 7 bases and J gave up 0 bases, with 27 bases separating them. Written as DNA, the CDR3 is TGTGCCAGCAAACCCAAAGTGTTCCCAATGACCCTACCGAACACCGGGGAGCTGTTTTTT. It translates to CASKPKVFPMTLPNTGELFF.

The V call is TRBV30, the J call TRBJ2-5; no clear D gene. The CDR3 is 11 amino acids. Germline-derived CDR1 and CDR2 are GTSNPN and SVGIG (reference sequence). Trimming took 0 bases from V and 6 from J, leaving 5 bases between them. Here the CDR3 reads CAWSVEKTQYF. CDR3 nucleotide sequence: TGTGCCTGGAGTGTAGAGAAGACCCAGTACTTC.

The V gene is TRBV5-4, the J gene TRBJ2-3; D is unclear. Germline loops: CDR1 SGHNT, CDR2 YYREEE (reference sequence). This CDR3 contains 14 residues. V gave up 3 bases and J gave up 4 bases, with 12 bases separating them. The CDR3 reads CASSSMTGADTQYF. The CDR3 nucleotides read TGTGCCAGCAGCTCCATGACCGGCGCAGATACGCAGTATTTT.

The rearrangement uses TRBV9 and TRBJ2-1; 8 bases map to TRBD2. Germline V gives CDR1 SGDLS, CDR2 YYNGEE. The CDR3 loop spans 15 amino acids. The V segment lost 4 bases and the J segment 15 bases; nucleotides outside the gene matches: 18. CDR3 in DNA: TGTGCCAGCAGCCTTAGCGGGACGTACCCCACTCTTCTGTTCTTC. As protein: CASSLSGTYPTLLFF.